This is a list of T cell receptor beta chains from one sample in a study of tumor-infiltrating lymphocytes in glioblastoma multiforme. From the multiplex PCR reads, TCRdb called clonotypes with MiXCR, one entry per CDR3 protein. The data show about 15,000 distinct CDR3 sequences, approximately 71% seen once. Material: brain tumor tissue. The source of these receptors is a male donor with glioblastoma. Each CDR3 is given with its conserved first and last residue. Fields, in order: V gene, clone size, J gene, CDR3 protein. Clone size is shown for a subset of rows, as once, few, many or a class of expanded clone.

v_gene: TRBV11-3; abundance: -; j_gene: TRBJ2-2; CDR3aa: CASRSSRGTGELFF
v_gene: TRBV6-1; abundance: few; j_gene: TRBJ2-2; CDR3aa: CASGQGWNTGELFF
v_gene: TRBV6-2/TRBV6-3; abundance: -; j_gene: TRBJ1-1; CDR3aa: CASRNGQVLEVFF
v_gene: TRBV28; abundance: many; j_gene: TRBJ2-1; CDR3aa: CASSLNGLAGGNEQFF
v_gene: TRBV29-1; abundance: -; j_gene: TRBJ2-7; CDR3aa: CSVWTSGRRARYEPYF
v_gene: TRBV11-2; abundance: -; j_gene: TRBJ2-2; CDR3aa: CASSGGRLAGVGTGELFF
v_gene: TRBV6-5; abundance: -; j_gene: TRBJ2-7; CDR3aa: CANSLRNRPLEQYF
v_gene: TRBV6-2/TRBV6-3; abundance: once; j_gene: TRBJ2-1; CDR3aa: CASSYERVQQFF
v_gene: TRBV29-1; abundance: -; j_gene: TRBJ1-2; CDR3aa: CSVEEGNYGYTF
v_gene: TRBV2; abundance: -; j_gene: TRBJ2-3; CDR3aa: CASSEGGGGTDTQYF
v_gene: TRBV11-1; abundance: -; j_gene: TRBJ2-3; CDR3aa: CASSGGLLNTQYF
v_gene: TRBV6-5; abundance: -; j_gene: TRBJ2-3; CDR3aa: CASWSTDTQYF
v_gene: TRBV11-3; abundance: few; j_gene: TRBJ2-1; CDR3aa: CASSSGLAGGEQFF
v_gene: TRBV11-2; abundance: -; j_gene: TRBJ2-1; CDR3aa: CASSLRGGARSSYNEQFF
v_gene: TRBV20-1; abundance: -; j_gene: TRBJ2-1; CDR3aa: CSARDLGVVGEEQFF
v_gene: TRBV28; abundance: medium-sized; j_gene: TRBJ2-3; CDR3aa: CASSFSTNTDTQYF
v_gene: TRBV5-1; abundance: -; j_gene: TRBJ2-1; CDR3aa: CASTPGHSLSYNEQFF